This TCR beta chain emerged from a study of blood T cell repertoires in COVID-19. This clone was seen just once. CDR3 length: 14 amino acids. Looked up from germline, CDR1 is SEHNR and CDR2 is FQNEAQ (reference sequence). With 8 bases removed from V and 6 bases from J, the gap between germline ends came to 19 bases. Assay: immunoSEQ multiplex PCR; the TCRdb copy retains only in-frame clones and omits some. The top ten hold approximately 2.3% of the sample, which has tens of thousands of clones, roughly four fifths seen once. The sequence was collected from a man in his 70s with COVID-19, enrolled during active disease. Input material: peripheral blood. The gene calls are TRBV7-9 and TRBJ1-1; D might be TRBD1 (6 bases). The CDR3 reads CASQRDTSDSEAFF. DNA of the CDR3: TGTGCCAGCCAGAGGGACACTAGTGACTCTGAAGCTTTCTTT.